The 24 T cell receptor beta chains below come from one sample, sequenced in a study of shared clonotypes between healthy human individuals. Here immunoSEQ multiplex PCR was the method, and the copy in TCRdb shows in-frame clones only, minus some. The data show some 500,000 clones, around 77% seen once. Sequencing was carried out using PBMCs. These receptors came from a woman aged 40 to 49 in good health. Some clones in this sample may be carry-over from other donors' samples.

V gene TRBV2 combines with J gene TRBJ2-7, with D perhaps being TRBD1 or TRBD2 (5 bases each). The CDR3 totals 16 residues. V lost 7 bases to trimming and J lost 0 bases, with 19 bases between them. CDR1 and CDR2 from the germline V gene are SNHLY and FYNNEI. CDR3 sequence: CASTEGSRGDSYEQYF. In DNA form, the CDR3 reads TGTGCCAGCACCGAAGGGAGCAGAGGGGACTCCTACGAGCAGTACTTC.

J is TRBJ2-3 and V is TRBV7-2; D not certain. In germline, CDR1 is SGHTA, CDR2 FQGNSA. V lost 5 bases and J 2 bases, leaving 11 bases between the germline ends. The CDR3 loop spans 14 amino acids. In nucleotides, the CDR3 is TGTGCCAGCAGCCCCAGGAGACTCACAGATACGCAGTATTTT. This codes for CASSPRRLTDTQYF.

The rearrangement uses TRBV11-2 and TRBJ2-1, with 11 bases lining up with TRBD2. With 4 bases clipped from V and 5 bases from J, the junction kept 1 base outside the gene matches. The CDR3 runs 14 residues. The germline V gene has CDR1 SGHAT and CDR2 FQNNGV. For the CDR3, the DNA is TGTGCCAGCAGCTGGGGACTAGCGGACAATGAGCAGTTCTTC. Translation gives CASSWGLADNEQFF.

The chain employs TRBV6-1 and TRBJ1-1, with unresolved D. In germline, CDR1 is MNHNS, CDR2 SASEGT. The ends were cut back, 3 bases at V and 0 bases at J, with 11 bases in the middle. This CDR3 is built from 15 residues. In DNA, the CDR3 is TGTGCCAGCAGTGAGTTGACGGCAATGAACACTGAAGCTTTCTTT. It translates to CASSELTAMNTEAFF.

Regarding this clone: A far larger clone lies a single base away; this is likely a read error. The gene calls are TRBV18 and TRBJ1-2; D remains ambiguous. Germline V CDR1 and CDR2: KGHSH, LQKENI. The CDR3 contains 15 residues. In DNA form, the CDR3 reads TGTGCCAGCTCACCACTGTCAGACGCTAACTATGACTACACCTTC. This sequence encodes CASSPLSDANYDYTF.

CDR3 region: CASSRQGSGNTIYF. DNA of the CDR3: TGTGCCAGCTCGCGACAGGGCTCTGGAAACACCATATATTTT. The rearrangement links TRBV18 to TRBJ1-3, with 7 positions matching TRBD1. V lost 6 bases and J lost 0; bases outside the gene matches: 2. This CDR3 region has 14 residues. The V gene's germline CDR1 is KGHSH and CDR2 LQKENI.

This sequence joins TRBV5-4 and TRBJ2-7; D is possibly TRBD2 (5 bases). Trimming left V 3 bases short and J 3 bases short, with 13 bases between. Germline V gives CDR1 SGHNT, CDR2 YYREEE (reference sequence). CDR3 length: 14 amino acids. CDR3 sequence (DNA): TGTGCCAGCAGCTCCCCCGGGGAAGGCTACGAGCAGTACTTC. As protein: CASSSPGEGYEQYF. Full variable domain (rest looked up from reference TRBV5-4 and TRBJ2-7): ETGVTQSPTHLIKTRGQQVTLRCSSQSGHNTVSWYQQALGQGPQFIFQYYREEENGRGNFPPRFSGLQFPNYSSELNVNALELDDSALYLCASSSPGEGYEQYFGPGTRLTVT.

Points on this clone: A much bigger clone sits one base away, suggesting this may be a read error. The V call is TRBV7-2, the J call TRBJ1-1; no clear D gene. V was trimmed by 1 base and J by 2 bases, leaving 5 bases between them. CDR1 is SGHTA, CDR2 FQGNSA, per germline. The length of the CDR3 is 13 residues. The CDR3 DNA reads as TGTGCCAGCAGCTTAGACCTCAACACTGAAGCTTTCTTT. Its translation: CASSLDLNTEAFF. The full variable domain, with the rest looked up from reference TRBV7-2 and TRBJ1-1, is GAGVSQSPSNKVTEKGKDVELRCDPISGHTALYWYRQSLGQGLEFLIYFQGNSAPDKSGLPSDRFSAERTGGSVSTLTIQRTQQEDSAVYLCASSLDLNTEAFFGQGTRLTVV.

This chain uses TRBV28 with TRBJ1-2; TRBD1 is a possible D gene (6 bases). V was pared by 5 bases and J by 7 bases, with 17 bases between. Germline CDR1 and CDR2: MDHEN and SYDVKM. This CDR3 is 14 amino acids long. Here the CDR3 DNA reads TGTGCCAGCAGTCTAACTCGGACAGCCGCTGGCTACACCTTC. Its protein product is CASSLTRTAAGYTF.

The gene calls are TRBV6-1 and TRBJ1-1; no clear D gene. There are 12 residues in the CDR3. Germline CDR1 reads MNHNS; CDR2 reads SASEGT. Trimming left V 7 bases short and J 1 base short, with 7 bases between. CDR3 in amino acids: CASTEPNTEAFF. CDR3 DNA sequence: TGTGCCAGCACCGAGCCGAACACTGAAGCTTTCTTT.

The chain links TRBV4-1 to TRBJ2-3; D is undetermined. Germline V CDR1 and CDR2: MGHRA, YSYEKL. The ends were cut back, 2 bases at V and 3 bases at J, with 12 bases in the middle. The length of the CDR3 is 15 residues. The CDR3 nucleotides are TGCGCCAGCAGCCAACTTGCGGCTATTACAGATACGCAGTATTTT. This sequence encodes CASSQLAAITDTQYF.

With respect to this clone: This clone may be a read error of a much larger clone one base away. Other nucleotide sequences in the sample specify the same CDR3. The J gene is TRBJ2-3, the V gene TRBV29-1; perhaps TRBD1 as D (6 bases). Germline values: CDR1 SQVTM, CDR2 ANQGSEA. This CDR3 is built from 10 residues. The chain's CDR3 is CSVWTDTQYF. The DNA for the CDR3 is TGCAGCGTTTGGACAGATACACAGTATTTT.

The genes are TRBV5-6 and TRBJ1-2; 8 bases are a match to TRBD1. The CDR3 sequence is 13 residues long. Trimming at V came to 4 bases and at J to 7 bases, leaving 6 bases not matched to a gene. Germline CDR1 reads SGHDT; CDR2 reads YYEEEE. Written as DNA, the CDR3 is TGTGCCAGCAGCCCCGGGACAGGTAGTGGCTACACCTTC. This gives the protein CASSPGTGSGYTF.

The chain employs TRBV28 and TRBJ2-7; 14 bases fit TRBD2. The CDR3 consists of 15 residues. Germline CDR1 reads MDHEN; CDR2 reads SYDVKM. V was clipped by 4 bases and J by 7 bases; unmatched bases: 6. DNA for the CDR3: TGTGCCAGCAGTTCTCGGACTAGCGGGAGGTATGAGCAGTACTTC. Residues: CASSSRTSGRYEQYF.

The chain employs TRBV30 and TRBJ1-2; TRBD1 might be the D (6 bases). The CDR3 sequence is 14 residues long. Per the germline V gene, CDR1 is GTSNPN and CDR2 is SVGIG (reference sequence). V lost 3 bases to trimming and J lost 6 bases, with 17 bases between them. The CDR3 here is CAWRIIQGFHGYTF. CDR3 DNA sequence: TGTGCCTGGAGAATTATACAGGGTTTTCATGGCTACACCTTC.

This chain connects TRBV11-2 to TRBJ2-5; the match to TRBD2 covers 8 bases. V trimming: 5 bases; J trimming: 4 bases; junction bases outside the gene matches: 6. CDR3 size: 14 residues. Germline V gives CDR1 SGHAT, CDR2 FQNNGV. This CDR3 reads CASSAQTSAETQYF. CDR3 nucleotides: TGTGCCAGCAGCGCCCAGACTAGCGCAGAGACCCAGTACTTC.

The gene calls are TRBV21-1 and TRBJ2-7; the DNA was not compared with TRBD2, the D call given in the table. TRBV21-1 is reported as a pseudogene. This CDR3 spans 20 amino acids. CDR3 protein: CASSTHGRLAGGWKKREQYF. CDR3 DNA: TGTGCCAGCAGCACACACGGTAGACTAGCGGGAGGTTGGAAGAAGCGCGAGCAGTACTTC.

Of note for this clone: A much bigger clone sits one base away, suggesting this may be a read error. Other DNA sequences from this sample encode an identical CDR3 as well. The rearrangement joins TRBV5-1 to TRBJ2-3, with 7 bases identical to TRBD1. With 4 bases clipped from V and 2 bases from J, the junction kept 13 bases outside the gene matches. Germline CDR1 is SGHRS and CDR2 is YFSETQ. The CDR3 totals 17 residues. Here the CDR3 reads CASSPPNRGRLTDTQYF. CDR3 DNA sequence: TGCGCCAGCAGCCCCCCCAATAGGGGGCGACTCACAGATACGCAGTATTTT.

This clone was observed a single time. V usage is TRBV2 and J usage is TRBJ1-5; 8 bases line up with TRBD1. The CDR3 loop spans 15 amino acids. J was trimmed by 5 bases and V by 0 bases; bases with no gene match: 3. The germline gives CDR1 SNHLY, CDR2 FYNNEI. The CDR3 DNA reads TGTGCCAGCAGTGAAGCCGGACAGGGCGATCAGCCCCAGCATTTT. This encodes CASSEAGQGDQPQHF. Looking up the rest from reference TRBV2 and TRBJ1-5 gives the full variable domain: EPEVTQTPSHQVTQMGQEVILRCVPISNHLYFYWYRQILGQKVEFLVSFYNNEISEKSEIFDDQFSVERPDGSNFTLKIRSTKLEDSAMYFCASSEAGQGDQPQHFGDGTRLSIL.

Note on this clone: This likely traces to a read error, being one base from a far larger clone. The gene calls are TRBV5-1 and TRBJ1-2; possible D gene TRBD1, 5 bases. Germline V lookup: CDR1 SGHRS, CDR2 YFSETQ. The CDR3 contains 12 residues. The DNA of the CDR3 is TGCGCCAGCAGCTTGACCAGGGATGGCTGCACCTTC. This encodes CASSLTRDGCTF.

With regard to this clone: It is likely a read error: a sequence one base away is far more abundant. CDR3 sequence: CASSLPGYGYTF. The CDR3, as DNA: TGTGCCAGCAGCTTACCCGGCTATGGCTACACCTTC. The J gene is TRBJ1-2, the V gene TRBV7-9; D is unclear. The length of the CDR3 is 12 residues. The V and J ends lost 2 bases and 4 bases respectively, with 5 bases between them. Looked up from germline, CDR1 is SEHNR and CDR2 is FQNEAQ (reference sequence).

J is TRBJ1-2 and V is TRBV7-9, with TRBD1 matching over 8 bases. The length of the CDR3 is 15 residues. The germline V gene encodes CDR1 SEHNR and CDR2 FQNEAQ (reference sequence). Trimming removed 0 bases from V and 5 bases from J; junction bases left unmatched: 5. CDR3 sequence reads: CASSLAGTGRYGYTF. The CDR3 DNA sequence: TGTGCCAGCAGCTTAGCCGGGACAGGCAGATATGGCTACACCTTC.

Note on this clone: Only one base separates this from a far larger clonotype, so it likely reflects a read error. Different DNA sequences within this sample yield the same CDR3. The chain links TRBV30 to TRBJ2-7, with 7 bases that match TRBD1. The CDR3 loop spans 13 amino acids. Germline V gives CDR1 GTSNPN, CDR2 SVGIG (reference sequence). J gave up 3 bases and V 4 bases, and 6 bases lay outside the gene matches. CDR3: CAWMRAGGYEQYF. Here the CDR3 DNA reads TGTGCCTGGATGCGGGCAGGGGGCTACGAGCAGTACTTC.

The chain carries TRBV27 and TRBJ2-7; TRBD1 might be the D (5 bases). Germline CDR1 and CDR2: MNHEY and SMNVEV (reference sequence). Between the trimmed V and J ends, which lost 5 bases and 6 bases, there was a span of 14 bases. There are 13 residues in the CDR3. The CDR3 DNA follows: TGTGCCAGCAGTAAGGAGAGGCAGGGCGAGCAGTACTTC. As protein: CASSKERQGEQYF.